These 17 T cell receptor beta chains were all obtained from the same sample, sequenced in a study of T cell repertoires in aging, cancer and after chemotherapy. Rearranged V-D-J TRB sequences were amplified with a mixed TRB-A/B primer pool. TCRdb recomputed calls from the multiplex PCR reads with MiXCR, one row per CDR3 protein. This sample has roughly 9,300 distinct CDR3 sequences, with roughly 40% found just once. Amplification of TCR beta used genomic DNA extracted from peripheral blood. Sample: blood. These receptors all come from a human donor in good health.

CDR3: CSARGLAAGHEQFF. CDR3 nucleotides: TGCAGTGCTAGGGGTTTAGCGGCGGGTCATGAGCAGTTCTTC. This chain connects TRBV20-1 to TRBJ2-1; perhaps TRBD2 as D (6 bases). Per germline, CDR1 DFQATT and CDR2 SNEGSKA (reference sequence). With 3 bases removed from V and 8 bases from J, the gap between germline ends came to 17 bases. CDR3 length: 14 amino acids.

This clonotype was observed a few times. The chain links TRBV9 to TRBJ1-2; D gene uncertain. This CDR3 region has 15 residues. The germline V gene encodes CDR1 SGDLS and CDR2 YYNGEE. Trimming took off 0 bases at V and 3 bases at J, with 12 bases between the two ends. The CDR3 nucleotides read TGTGCCAGCAGCGTAGCTATTACGACGGACTATGGCTACACCTTC. Protein sequence: CASSVAITTDYGYTF.

The rearrangement joins TRBV19 to TRBJ2-7, with a possible D match to TRBD1 (6 bases). Trimming removed 1 base from V and 0 bases from J, with 10 bases in between. The CDR3 extends over 15 amino acids. CDR1 and CDR2 from the germline V gene are LNHDA and SQIVND (reference sequence). CDR3 DNA: TGTGCCAGTAGTATAGTTGGGGGCAGCTCCTACGAGCAGTACTTC. It specifies CASSIVGGSSYEQYF.

This sequence joins TRBV6-5 and TRBJ2-1; D unresolved. With 0 bases removed from V and 2 bases from J, the gap between germline ends came to 8 bases. This CDR3 has 15 amino acids. Germline loops: CDR1 MNHEY, CDR2 SVGAGI. The CDR3 sequence: CASSYSKGPYNEQFF. For the CDR3, the DNA is TGTGCCAGCAGTTACTCGAAGGGCCCCTACAATGAGCAGTTCTTC.

This chain connects TRBV30 to TRBJ2-7; D gene uncertain. In germline, CDR1 is GTSNPN, CDR2 SVGIG (reference sequence). CDR3 size: 11 residues. Trimming took 1 base from V and 5 from J, leaving 6 bases between them. The CDR3: CAWSDGDEQYF. The CDR3, as DNA: TGTGCCTGGAGTGATGGGGACGAGCAGTACTTC. Combining the CDR3 with reference TRBV30 and TRBJ2-7 gives the whole variable domain SQTIHQWPATLVQPVGSPLSLECTVEGTSNPNLYWYRQAAGRGLQLLFYSVGIGQISSEVPQNLSASRPQDRQFILSSKKLLLSDSGFYLCAWSDGDEQYFGPGTRLTVT.

This clonotype was seen only once. The rearrangement uses TRBV18 and TRBJ1-2; unclear D gene. V lost 5 bases and J 0 bases, leaving 7 bases between the germline ends. The CDR3 has 13 amino acids. Germline V gives CDR1 KGHSH, CDR2 LQKENI. The CDR3 nucleotides read TGTGCCAGCTCATCCGACTCTAACTATGGCTACACCTTC. Protein product: CASSSDSNYGYTF.

The gene calls are TRBV7-2 and TRBJ2-2; D is unresolved. The CDR3 is made up of 12 amino acids. The V gene lost 3 bases and the J gene lost 5 bases, with 4 bases spanning the gap. CDR1 and CDR2 (germline): SGHTA, FQGNSA. The chain's CDR3 is CASSFRTGELFF. The CDR3 nucleotides are TGTGCCAGCAGCTTTAGAACCGGGGAGCTGTTTTTT.

The CDR3 spells CASSLVAGMNTEAFF. Written as DNA, the CDR3 is TGTGCCAGCAGCTTAGTGGCAGGTATGAACACTGAAGCTTTCTTT. V usage is TRBV11-2 and J usage is TRBJ1-1; D ambiguous. V lost 1 base to trimming and J lost 0 bases, with 9 bases between them. Germline V gives CDR1 SGHAT, CDR2 FQNNGV. CDR3 length: 15 amino acids.

This clonotype occurred a few times. The J gene is TRBJ1-5, the V gene TRBV5-6; no firm D call. V was pared by 4 bases and J by 6 bases, with 8 bases between. The germline gives CDR1 SGHDT, CDR2 YYEEEE. CDR3 length equals 12 residues. The CDR3 sequence: CASSKQAQPQHF. CDR3 nucleotides: TGTGCCAGCAGCAAACAAGCTCAGCCCCAGCATTTT.

In DNA form, the CDR3 reads TGCGCCAGCAGCGGTGGGACAGGGGCCTACGAGCAGTACTTC. As protein: CASSGGTGAYEQYF. This chain links TRBV5-1 with TRBJ2-7; the match to TRBD1 covers 10 bases. Per the germline V gene, CDR1 is SGHRS and CDR2 is YFSETQ. The CDR3 sequence is 14 residues long. Germline trimming cut 4 bases from V and 2 bases from J; bases unmatched to any gene: 3.

This clonotype was found a few times. This chain links TRBV29-1 with TRBJ2-1; TRBD2 matches at 13 bases. The CDR3 consists of 15 residues. The J segment lost 4 bases and the V segment lost 7 bases, leaving 7 bases of the junction unmatched. The V gene's germline CDR1 is SQVTM and CDR2 ANQGSEA. DNA for the CDR3: TGCAGCGGGATTCAGGGACTAGCGGGGTACAATGAGCAGTTCTTC. Its translation is CSGIQGLAGYNEQFF.

This clonotype was observed a few times. The chain joins TRBV6-5 to TRBJ1-5; D may be TRBD1 (6 bases). Trimming took off 4 bases at V and 7 bases at J, with 17 bases between the two ends. This CDR3 comprises 15 residues. Germline CDR1 MNHEY, CDR2 SVGAGI. As DNA, the CDR3 is TGTGCCAGCAGTTCCAACCACAGGGTGAACCAGCCCCAGCATTTT. Amino acids: CASSSNHRVNQPQHF.

This chain joins TRBV12-3 or TRBV12-4 and TRBJ2-6; the match to TRBD2 covers 7 bases. There are 18 residues in the CDR3. The junction had 10 bases not matched to a gene; V was cut back by 5 bases and J by 0 bases. In DNA, the CDR3 is TGTGCCAGCAGTCCCGCCTTAGGGAGGGGCTCTGGGGCCAACGTCCTGACTTTC. This encodes CASSPALGRGSGANVLTF.

This rearrangement joins TRBV18 to TRBJ2-2, with no clear D. Germline V CDR1 and CDR2: KGHSH, LQKENI. The CDR3 consists of 14 residues. Trimming took off 0 bases at V and 13 bases at J, with 15 bases between the two ends. The DNA of the CDR3 is TGTGCCAGCTCACCACCGACGGCCCCAACGCCGCTGTTTTTT. This translates into CASSPPTAPTPLFF.

This clonotype was seen more than once but under ten times. The chain couples TRBV20-1 to TRBJ1-2; 8 positions agree with TRBD1. Trimming removed 5 bases from V and 2 bases from J; junction bases left unmatched: 4. Germline CDR1 and CDR2: DFQATT and SNEGSKA (reference sequence). The CDR3 consists of 13 residues. The CDR3, as DNA: TGCAGTGCTGCAACAGGGGGGAACTATGGCTACACCTTC. It codes for CSAATGGNYGYTF.

The gene calls are TRBV12-3 or TRBV12-4 and TRBJ1-2; D perhaps matches TRBD1 (6 bases). The V end lost 10 bases, the J end lost 6 bases, and 21 bases lay between the germline ends. This CDR3 contains 14 residues. The DNA for the CDR3 is TGTGCCACCAATCTCGCGGGGGCTGCACATGGCTACACCTTC. As protein: CATNLAGAAHGYTF.

This clonotype has more than one count but fewer than ten. This chain uses TRBV6-5 with TRBJ2-5; D remains unclear. The CDR3 has 11 amino acids. Germline CDR1 and CDR2: MNHEY and SVGAGI. The V gene lost 3 bases and the J gene lost 7 bases, with 6 bases spanning the gap. The CDR3 DNA is TGTGCCAGCAGTTATCGATCGACCCAGTACTTC. Its translation: CASSYRSTQYF.